This is a list of T cell receptor beta chains from one sample in a study of siplizumab effects on memory and regulatory T cells. The protocol was immunoSEQ multiplex PCR, while the TCRdb copy is restricted to in-frame clones and leaves out a portion. This sample has 80,000 to 95,000 clones, with 85% to 95% found just once. Sequenced sample: CD8+ T cells sorted from blood. All receptors derive from a human donor in good health. The CDR3 runs from the conserved cysteine through the conserved F or W. The D gene is left open where the match is weak.

d_gene: .; v_gene: TRBV5-1; j_gene: TRBJ1-2; CDR3nt: TGCGCCAGCAGCTTGGCAAGTGTAAGGGACTATGGCTACACCTTC; CDR3aa: CASSLASVRDYGYTF
d_gene: TRBD1; v_gene: TRBV6-6; j_gene: TRBJ2-2; CDR3nt: TGTGCCAGCAGTAGCGACAGGGCGGATAACACCGGGGAGCTGTTTTTT; CDR3aa: CASSSDRADNTGELFF
d_gene: .; v_gene: TRBV6-5; j_gene: TRBJ1-3; CDR3nt: TGTGCCAGCAGTTCATACAGGGACTCTGGAAACACCATATATTTT; CDR3aa: CASSSYRDSGNTIYF
d_gene: .; v_gene: TRBV7-2; j_gene: TRBJ2-1; CDR3nt: TGTGCCAGCAGCTCGAGTAGCCGCTCGGAGCAGTTCTTC; CDR3aa: CASSSSSRSEQFF
d_gene: TRBD1; v_gene: TRBV4-1; j_gene: TRBJ1-1; CDR3nt: TGCGCCAGCAGCCCCAGGGGGCTAAACACTGAAGCTTTCTTT; CDR3aa: CASSPRGLNTEAFF
d_gene: .; v_gene: TRBV28; j_gene: TRBJ1-5; CDR3nt: TGTGCCAGCAGCCCAGGGACGGATGGGGCCAATCAGCCCCAGCATTTT; CDR3aa: CASSPGTDGANQPQHF
d_gene: TRBD2; v_gene: TRBV2; j_gene: TRBJ2-1; CDR3nt: TGTGCCAGCAGCTCTACATGGGGTAGCGGGCCAAACGAGCAGTTCTTC; CDR3aa: CASSSTWGSGPNEQFF
d_gene: TRBD2; v_gene: TRBV2; j_gene: TRBJ2-4; CDR3nt: TGTGCCAGCAGTGAGCAGATTAGCGGGAGGGCCGAGTCCAAAAACATTCAGTACTTC; CDR3aa: CASSEQISGRAESKNIQYF
d_gene: TRBD2; v_gene: TRBV4-1; j_gene: TRBJ2-1; CDR3nt: TGCGCCAGCAGCCTGACCGGGACTAGCCGCGATGAGCAGTTCTTC; CDR3aa: CASSLTGTSRDEQFF
d_gene: TRBD2; v_gene: TRBV11-2; j_gene: TRBJ2-7; CDR3nt: TGTGCCAGCAGCTTAGAGGAGTGGCGGGAGGGCCGCTACGAGCAGTACTTC; CDR3aa: CASSLEEWREGRYEQYF
d_gene: TRBD1; v_gene: TRBV29-1; j_gene: TRBJ1-1; CDR3nt: TGCAGCGTGGGACAGGGGTTCGGCACTGAAGCTTTCTTT; CDR3aa: CSVGQGFGTEAFF